This T cell receptor (beta chain) was retrieved from a study of regulatory T cells in long-lasting Graves disease. Arm-PCR of CDR3 regions and iRepertoire HTBI primers were used to build TCR beta libraries. TCRdb reanalysed the multiplex PCR reads using MiXCR and keeps one entry per CDR3 protein. The sample consists of around 510,000 distinct CDR3 sequences, 20% of them appearing once. Time point given: persistent/refractory GD, antithyroid drugs over 5 years with positive TRAb. Scientists built the TCR library using RNA that was extracted from PBMCs. Per American Thyroid Association guidelines, Graves' disease was diagnosed. The specimen was peripheral blood mononuclear cells (PBMCs), collected when the disease was refractory, from a patient treated with antithyroid drugs. This sequence originates from a female donor with Graves disease.

The CDR3 DNA is TGTGCCAGCACCCCGGGACAGGGTTTGTTGCGGGAGACCCACGAGCAGTACTTC. The encoded protein is CASTPGQGLLRETHEQYF. The genes are TRBV7-9 and TRBJ2-7; 9 bases align to TRBD1. V trimming: 7 bases; J trimming: 5 bases; junction bases outside the gene matches: 21. The germline CDR1 and CDR2 sequences are SEHNR and FQNEAQ (reference sequence). The CDR3 sequence is 18 residues long.